The 20 T cell receptor beta chains presented below share a single source sample, sequenced in a study of blood T cells in healthy people across ages. A sample-barcoded 5' primer and a J-beta primer mix were used in a second PCR of roughly 7 to 12 cycles. MiXCR, applied by TCRdb to the 5' RACE reads, yields one record per CDR3 protein. The sample consists of roughly 730,000 distinct CDR3 sequences, roughly three fifths of them appearing once. Sequencing was carried out using blood. These receptors all stem from a man aged 35 to 55 in good health.

As concerns this clonotype: A much larger clone lies one base from this, so it may be a read error. The chain combines TRBV29-1 with TRBJ2-5, with 9 nucleotides matching TRBD1. The J segment lost 11 bases and the V segment lost 7 bases, leaving 11 bases of the junction unmatched. The CDR3 length is 12 residues. CDR1 is SQVTM, CDR2 ANQGSEA, per germline. The CDR3 DNA sequence: TGCAGCGGTGGGACAGGGCGGTTGGAGCAGTACTTC. It encodes CSGGTGRLEQYF.

This clonotype showed up just a few times. The V call is TRBV20-1, the J call TRBJ2-1, with 10 bases fitting TRBD1. Per germline, CDR1 DFQATT and CDR2 SNEGSKA (reference sequence). The CDR3 contains 17 residues. Trimming at V came to 0 bases and at J to 5 bases, leaving 10 bases not matched to a gene. The CDR3 DNA follows: TGCAGTGCTAGAGAGAGCCCTCCCGGGACAGGGGACAATGAGCAGTTCTTC. It translates to CSARESPPGTGDNEQFF.

This clonotype showed up just once. The junction does not match germline at one end; this may be a read error. This chain uses TRBV28 with TRBJ2-4, with TRBD2 as a possible D gene (5 bases). Germline assignment: CDR1 MDHEN and CDR2 SYDVKM. The CDR3 covers 13 residues. CDR3 sequence (DNA): TGTGCCACCCTGGAGGCGGCCAAAAACAGTCAGTACTTC. This translates into CATLEAAKNSQYF.

As to this clonotype: Compared with germline, one end of the junction differs, possibly owing to a read error. The J gene is TRBJ2-3, the V gene TRBV12-3 or TRBV12-4, with 7 bases matching TRBD2. The CDR3 has 18 residues. CDR3 protein: CASGLTYSGASSTDTQYF. DNA of the CDR3: TGTGCCAGCGGTTTAACCTACAGCGGGGCCAGTAGCACAGATACGCAGTATTTT.

The CDR3 here is CASSLLADSLTDTQYF. The CDR3 DNA is TGCGCCAGCAGCTTGTTAGCCGACAGTCTCACAGATACGCAGTATTTT. The chain is built from TRBV5-1 and TRBJ2-3, with a weak D call TRBD1 (5 bases). The germline V and J ends were trimmed by 1 base and 2 bases, with 14 bases remaining between them. The germline CDR1 and CDR2 sequences are SGHRS and YFSETQ. This CDR3 contains 16 residues.

There are a few counts of this clonotype. The V gene is TRBV11-2, the J gene TRBJ2-4; 10 nucleotides align to TRBD2. Germline-derived CDR1 and CDR2 are SGHAT and FQNNGV. The CDR3 is made up of 16 amino acids. With 1 base clipped from V and 6 bases from J, the junction kept 6 bases outside the gene matches. The CDR3: CASSLVRGLAANIQYF. The CDR3 DNA sequence: TGTGCCAGCAGCTTAGTTCGCGGACTAGCGGCAAACATTCAGTACTTC.

Details on this clonotype: Given the absence of the conserved phenylalanine or tryptophan at the CDR3 end, a read error is likely. J is TRBJ2-7 and V is TRBV20-1; the D is unclear. Germline CDR1 is DFQATT and CDR2 is SNEGSKA (reference sequence). The CDR3 is 13 residues long. The V end was cut by 3 bases, the J end by 3 bases, with 12 bases between. The CDR3 nucleotides are TGCAGTGCTAGGGTCCCCCTGGGCTACGAGCAGTACTAC. Its translation is CSARVPLGYEQYY.

The V and J genes are TRBV7-2 and TRBJ1-2, with 9 bases aligning to TRBD1. The CDR3 totals 18 residues. The ends lost 3 bases at V and 4 bases at J; junction bases unmatched: 15. Germline CDR1 reads SGHTA; CDR2 reads FQGNSA. DNA of the CDR3: TGTGCCAGCAGCTTTCGCAGAACCGGGACAGGGTCTCGCTATGGCTACACCTTC. It is translated as CASSFRRTGTGSRYGYTF.

This clonotype was detected many times. The chain joins TRBV4-2 to TRBJ2-4; 7 positions match TRBD2. CDR3 length equals 13 residues. The V gene's germline CDR1 is LGHNA and CDR2 YNFKEQ. Trimming cost V 0 bases and J 12 bases; bases outside gene matches: 5. CDR3 coding DNA: TGTGCCAGCAGCCAAGACGGACTAGGGGATCAGTACTTC. It translates to CASSQDGLGDQYF.

The J gene is TRBJ2-1, the V gene TRBV9; tentatively, D is TRBD2 (6 bases). With 4 bases removed from V and 0 bases from J, the gap between germline ends came to 14 bases. The CDR3 runs 16 residues. Germline loops: CDR1 SGDLS, CDR2 YYNGEE. The CDR3 is CASSPWDSSSYNEQFF. The CDR3 DNA follows: TGTGCCAGCAGCCCCTGGGACTCTAGCTCCTACAATGAGCAGTTCTTC.

This clonotype was seen a few times. This chain joins TRBV4-1 and TRBJ2-5; 7 positions match TRBD1. J was trimmed by 4 bases and V by 3 bases; bases with no gene match: 8. CDR3 length equals 15 residues. The germline CDR1 and CDR2 sequences are MGHRA and YSYEKL. CDR3 sequence reads: CASSQAGQAGETQYF. The DNA for the CDR3 is TGCGCCAGCAGCCAGGCCGGACAGGCAGGAGAGACCCAGTACTTC.

V and J are TRBV28 and TRBJ2-1, with 14 bases aligning to TRBD2. This CDR3 spans 16 amino acids. The ends lost 2 bases at V and 6 bases at J; junction bases unmatched: 3. Per the germline V gene, CDR1 is MDHEN and CDR2 is SYDVKM. CDR3 amino acids: CASSLGTSGSGNEQFF. CDR3 in DNA: TGTGCCAGCAGTTTAGGGACTAGCGGGAGTGGCAATGAGCAGTTCTTC.

The CDR3 nucleotides read TGTGCCAGCTCACCCTCGACAAGGGACAATCAGCCCCAGCATTTT. It codes for CASSPSTRDNQPQHF. The chain is built from TRBV18 and TRBJ1-5, with D unclear. Germline CDR1 is KGHSH and CDR2 is LQKENI. Trimming took off 3 bases at V and 3 bases at J, with 12 bases between the two ends. The CDR3 is made up of 15 amino acids.

This chain joins TRBV9 and TRBJ2-3; no clear D. The germline CDR1 and CDR2 sequences are SGDLS and YYNGEE. The CDR3 extends over 15 amino acids. V lost 4 bases and J 8 bases, leaving 20 bases between the germline ends. This CDR3 is CASSSTGSGSGTQYF. The CDR3 nucleotides read TGTGCCAGCAGCTCAACTGGGTCTGGCTCGGGTACGCAGTATTTT. Looking up the rest from reference TRBV9 and TRBJ2-3 gives the full variable domain: DSGVTQTPKHLITATGQRVTLRCSPRSGDLSVYWYQQSLDQGLQFLIQYYNGEERAKGNILERFSAQQFPDLHSELNLSSLELGDSALYFCASSSTGSGSGTQYFGPGTRLTVL.

V gene TRBV7-3 combines with J gene TRBJ2-3; D not resolved. Germline V gene lookup returns CDR1 SGHTA and CDR2 FQGTGA. The CDR3 runs to 14 residues. The V and J ends lost 5 bases and 1 base respectively, with 10 bases between them. The CDR3 bases are TGTGCCAGCAGCGTCCTAGGCGGCACAGATACGCAGTATTTT. Encoded protein: CASSVLGGTDTQYF. The full variable domain, with the rest looked up from reference TRBV7-3 and TRBJ2-3, is GAGVSQTPSNKVTEKGKYVELRCDPISGHTALYWYRQSLGQGPEFLIYFQGTGAADDSGLPNDRFFAVRPEGSVSTLKIQRTERGDSAVYLCASSVLGGTDTQYFGPGTRLTVL.

This chain uses TRBV5-1 with TRBJ2-3; TRBD2 matches 9 bases. The CDR3 is 18 amino acids. In germline, CDR1 is SGHRS, CDR2 YFSETQ. V gave up 0 bases and J gave up 4 bases; unmatched junction bases: 12. In DNA, the CDR3 is TGCGCCAGCAGCTTGGATGGAATAGCGGGAGAGAAAGCAGATACGCAGTATTTT. Translated, it gives CASSLDGIAGEKADTQYF.

Comments on this clonotype: Germline and junction disagree at one end, which may indicate a read error. This chain joins TRBV4-1 and TRBJ2-5, with a tentative D call TRBD2 (6 bases). Judging by the DNA end, TRBJ2-7 fits better; the J call may be wrong. The CDR3 spans 15 residues. Germline V gene sequence: CDR1 MGHRA, CDR2 YSYEKL. The CDR3 loop is CVSSQGPGGTREQYF. The CDR3 nucleotides read TGCGTCAGCAGCCAAGGCCCCGGAGGGACTCGCGAGCAGTACTTC.

This clonotype was counted only a few times. This chain connects TRBV6-4 to TRBJ2-1; D is ambiguous. The germline V gene encodes CDR1 MRHNA and CDR2 SNTAGT. CDR3 length equals 13 residues. The ends were cut back, 5 bases at V and 5 bases at J, with 10 bases in the middle. CDR3 residues: CASSSDGNNEQFF. The CDR3 DNA reads TGTGCCAGCAGTTCGGACGGTAACAATGAGCAGTTCTTC.

The V and J genes are TRBV4-2 and TRBJ2-3, with TRBD2 identical over 9 bases. The CDR3 spans 16 residues. V lost 1 base and J lost 2; bases outside the gene matches: 4. Germline V gene lookup returns CDR1 LGHNA and CDR2 YNFKEQ. CDR3 sequence (DNA): TGTGCCAGCAGCCAAGCGCTAGCGGGGTTCACAGATACGCAGTATTTT. Translated, it gives CASSQALAGFTDTQYF.

The CDR3 coding sequence is TGTGCCAGCAGCGTAGAGGGACAGGTGACCACCGGGGAGCTGTTTTTT. This gives the protein CASSVEGQVTTGELFF. The chain recombines TRBV9 with TRBJ2-2, with 8 bases that match TRBD1. In germline, CDR1 is SGDLS, CDR2 YYNGEE. The CDR3 has 16 amino acids. Unmatched junction bases numbered 5, after V lost 0 bases and J lost 4 bases.